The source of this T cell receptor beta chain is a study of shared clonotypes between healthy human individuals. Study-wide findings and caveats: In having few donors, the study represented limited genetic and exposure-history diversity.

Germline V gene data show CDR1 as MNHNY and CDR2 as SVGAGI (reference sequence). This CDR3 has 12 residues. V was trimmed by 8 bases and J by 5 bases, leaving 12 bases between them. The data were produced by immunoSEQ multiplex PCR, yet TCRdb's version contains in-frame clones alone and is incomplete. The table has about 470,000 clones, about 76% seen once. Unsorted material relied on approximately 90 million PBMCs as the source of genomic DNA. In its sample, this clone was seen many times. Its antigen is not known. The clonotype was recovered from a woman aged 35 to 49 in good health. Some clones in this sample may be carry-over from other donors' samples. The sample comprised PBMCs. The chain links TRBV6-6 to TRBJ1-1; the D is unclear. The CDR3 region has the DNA TGTGCCAGCCTTCTCGGGGTAACTGAAGCTTTCTTT. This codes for CASLLGVTEAFF.